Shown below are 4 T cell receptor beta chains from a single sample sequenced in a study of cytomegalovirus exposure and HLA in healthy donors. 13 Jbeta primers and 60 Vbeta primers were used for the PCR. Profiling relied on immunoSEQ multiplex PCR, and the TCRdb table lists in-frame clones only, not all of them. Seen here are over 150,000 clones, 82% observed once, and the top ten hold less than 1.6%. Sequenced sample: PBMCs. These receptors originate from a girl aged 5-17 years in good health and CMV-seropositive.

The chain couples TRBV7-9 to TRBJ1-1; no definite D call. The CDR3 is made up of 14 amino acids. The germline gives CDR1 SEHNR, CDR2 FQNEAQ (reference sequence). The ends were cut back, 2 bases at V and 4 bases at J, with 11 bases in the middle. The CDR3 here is CASSLYEESTEAFF. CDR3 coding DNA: TGTGCCAGCAGCTTATATGAGGAGAGCACTGAAGCTTTCTTT.

CDR3 loop: CASSDPGGGAGNEQFF. The CDR3 DNA sequence: TGCGCCAGCAGTGATCCCGGCGGGGGGGCTGGGAATGAGCAGTTCTTC. The gene calls are TRBV10-2 and TRBJ2-1, with 9 nucleotides matching TRBD2. CDR3 length equals 16 residues. The germline V gene encodes CDR1 WSHSY and CDR2 SAAADI. With 3 bases clipped from V and 7 bases from J, the junction kept 10 bases outside the gene matches.

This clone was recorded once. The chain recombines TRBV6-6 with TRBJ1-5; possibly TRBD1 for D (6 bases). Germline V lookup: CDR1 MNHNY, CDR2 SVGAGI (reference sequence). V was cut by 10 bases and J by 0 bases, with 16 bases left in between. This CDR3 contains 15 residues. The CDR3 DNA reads TGTGCCACCGGAGGGAGGGGGTATAGCAATCAGCCCCAGCATTTT. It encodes CATGGRGYSNQPQHF.

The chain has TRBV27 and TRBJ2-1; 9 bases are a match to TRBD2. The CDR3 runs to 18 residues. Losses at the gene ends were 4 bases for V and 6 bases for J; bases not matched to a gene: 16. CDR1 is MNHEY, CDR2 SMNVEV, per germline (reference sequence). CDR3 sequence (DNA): TGTGCCAGCAGTTGGTCACCGGGACTAGCTTGGGTGGGCAATGAGCAGTTCTTC. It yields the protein CASSWSPGLAWVGNEQFF.